These 24 T cell receptor beta chains share one sample of origin, sequenced in a study of T cell repertoires in cytomegalovirus infection. TCRdb analysed the reads with MiXCR anew, one entry per CDR3 protein. The table lists nearly 700,000 distinct CDR3 sequences, about 33% of them singletons. The antigens for these receptors are not known. The material was cultured PBMCs, obtained from culture after CMV antigen stimulation. The receptors come from a human donor in good health (CMV status not recorded). Some clones in this sample may be carry-over from other donors' samples.

This chain links TRBV6-1 with TRBJ2-3; D is uncertain. Germline values: CDR1 MNHNS, CDR2 SASEGT. V dropped 4 bases and J dropped 2 bases, with 4 bases sitting between them. The CDR3 covers 12 residues. CDR3 sequence: CASSGHTDTQYF. The CDR3 DNA is TGTGCCAGCAGTGGCCACACAGATACGCAGTATTTT.

The chain employs TRBV6-1 and TRBJ2-7; maybe TRBD1 (5 bases). CDR3 length: 17 residues. Germline lookup yields CDR1 MNHNS and CDR2 SASEGT. V was clipped by 6 bases and J by 2 bases, with 23 bases between them. CDR3 protein: CASRKPGKGSGAYEQYF. The CDR3 DNA is TGTGCCAGCAGAAAGCCGGGTAAGGGGTCCGGAGCCTACGAGCAGTACTTC.

V usage is TRBV5-1 and J usage is TRBJ2-2; possible D gene TRBD1, 5 bases. The length of the CDR3 is 15 residues. Deletions cut 4 bases from V and 5 bases from J, with 15 bases between. The germline V gene has CDR1 SGHRS and CDR2 YFSETQ. CDR3 in DNA: TGCGCCAGCAGCAACCGACAGATGGGGACCGGGGAGCTGTTTTTT. This translates into CASSNRQMGTGELFF.

This clonotype came up a few times. This sequence joins TRBV6-1 and TRBJ2-5; 7 bases are a match to TRBD1. The CDR3 runs 14 residues. Losses at the gene ends were 6 bases for V and 0 bases for J; bases not matched to a gene: 4. CDR1 and CDR2 (germline): MNHNS, SASEGT. This CDR3 reads CASRTGSHQETQYF. Here the CDR3 DNA reads TGTGCCAGCAGGACAGGGAGCCACCAAGAGACCCAGTACTTC.

This clonotype turned up a few times. The chain combines TRBV4-1 with TRBJ1-5; 7 bases fit TRBD1. CDR3 length: 16 amino acids. Germline lookup yields CDR1 MGHRA and CDR2 YSYEKL. Germline trimming cut 5 bases from V and 4 bases from J; bases unmatched to any gene: 11. In DNA, the CDR3 is TGCGCCAGCAGCGAAGCCGGGGGACAGATAAATCAGCCCCAGCATTTT. Its translation: CASSEAGGQINQPQHF.

This clonotype has more than one count but fewer than ten. The chain has TRBV6-1 and TRBJ1-2, with D hard to call. The CDR3 consists of 12 residues. V was shortened by 5 bases and J by 7 bases, with 11 bases between the two germline ends. The germline V gene encodes CDR1 MNHNS and CDR2 SASEGT. The CDR3 region is CASSNWGSGYTF. The CDR3, as DNA: TGTGCCAGCAGTAACTGGGGTAGTGGCTACACCTTC.

The rearrangement links TRBV6-2 or TRBV6-3 to TRBJ1-3; D remains ambiguous. Trimming took 7 bases from V and 0 from J, leaving 13 bases between them. The CDR3 contains 15 residues. Per germline, CDR1 MNHEY and CDR2 SVGEGT. CDR3 protein: CASIDPGSSGNTIYF. DNA for the CDR3: TGTGCCAGCATCGACCCCGGGAGCTCTGGAAACACCATATATTTT.

The rearrangement uses TRBV10-3 and TRBJ2-7; tentative D call: TRBD1 (5 bases). The CDR3 is 12 residues long. Germline V gives CDR1 ENHRY, CDR2 SYGVKD. The germline V and J ends were trimmed by 10 bases and 0 bases, with 10 bases remaining between them. CDR3 residues: CATSGHSYEQYF. The CDR3 DNA reads as TGTGCCACCTCCGGACACTCCTACGAGCAGTACTTC.

The chain joins TRBV7-9 to TRBJ1-1; D unclear. Germline CDR1 is SEHNR and CDR2 is FQNEAQ (reference sequence). Trimming removed 1 base from V and 8 bases from J, with 11 bases in between. The CDR3 runs to 13 residues. In DNA form, the CDR3 reads TGTGCCAGCAGCTTAGGATCCACGGGCGAAGCTTTCTTT. It yields the protein CASSLGSTGEAFF.

This clonotype was picked up a small number of times. The rearrangement joins TRBV7-2 to TRBJ2-1, with D perhaps matching TRBD2 (7 bases). The CDR3 runs 14 residues. Germline V lookup: CDR1 SGHTA, CDR2 FQGNSA. V lost 1 base and J 10 bases, leaving 14 bases between the germline ends. The CDR3 loop is CASSLVGGGREQFF. As DNA, the CDR3 is TGTGCCAGCAGCTTAGTAGGGGGAGGGAGAGAGCAGTTCTTC.

V usage is TRBV29-1 and J usage is TRBJ1-4; possibly TRBD1 for D (6 bases). There are 13 residues in the CDR3. CDR1 is SQVTM and CDR2 is ANQGSEA in the germline V gene. Trimming removed 7 bases from V and 8 bases from J, with 17 bases in between. This CDR3 is CSGGHPESEKLFF. The CDR3 bases are TGCAGCGGGGGACACCCCGAATCGGAAAAACTGTTTTTT.

The chain links TRBV20-1 to TRBJ2-7, with D possibly being TRBD1 or TRBD2 (5 bases each). Deletions cut 3 bases from V and 6 bases from J, with 12 bases between. Germline loops: CDR1 DFQATT, CDR2 SNEGSKA (reference sequence). This CDR3 spans 12 amino acids. CDR3 region: CSASTGTSEQYF. The CDR3 nucleotides are TGCAGTGCTAGCACGGGGACGAGCGAGCAGTACTTC.

This sequence joins TRBV12-3 or TRBV12-4 and TRBJ2-1; D might be TRBD1 or TRBD2, each matching 7 bases. CDR3 length equals 16 residues. V shed 3 bases and J shed 9 bases, with 21 bases lying between them. The CDR3 DNA is TGTGCCAGCAGTTTTACTAGCGCCCTCAGGGGGGGTGAGCAGTTCTTC. It encodes CASSFTSALRGGEQFF.

The chain uses TRBV19 and TRBJ2-1; 7 bases fit TRBD2. Per germline, CDR1 LNHDA and CDR2 SQIVND (reference sequence). The CDR3 length is 16 residues. Germline trimming cut 3 bases from V and 2 bases from J; bases unmatched to any gene: 7. The DNA for the CDR3 is TGTGCCAGTAGTATTGGCGGGAGCGGAGCCTACAATGAGCAGTTCTTC. This encodes CASSIGGSGAYNEQFF.

The CDR3 nucleotides read TGTGCCAGCAGGACAGGGTCGGGGGCGGGAGGCTACACCTTC. It codes for CASRTGSGAGGYTF. The rearrangement links TRBV12-3 or TRBV12-4 to TRBJ1-2, with 7 bases identical to TRBD1. The CDR3 consists of 14 residues. Trimming took 6 bases from V and 8 from J; bases not matched to a gene: 12.

The chain couples TRBV7-2 to TRBJ2-7; 8 bases agree with TRBD1. The CDR3 loop spans 15 amino acids. After removal of 3 bases from V and 0 bases from J, the junction contained 4 bases not matched to a gene. Germline CDR1 and CDR2: SGHTA and FQGNSA. In nucleotides, the CDR3 is TGTGCCAGCAGCTTTACAGGGGGAAACTCCTACGAGCAGTACTTC. Its translation: CASSFTGGNSYEQYF.

The rearrangement joins TRBV5-1 to TRBJ2-3; the D gene could be TRBD1 or TRBD2 (5 bases each). V lost 2 bases to trimming and J lost 4 bases, with 8 bases between them. There are 13 residues in the CDR3. The germline V gene has CDR1 SGHRS and CDR2 YFSETQ. CDR3 sequence: CASSFQGPDTQYF. For the CDR3, the DNA is TGCGCCAGCAGCTTTCAGGGACCAGATACGCAGTATTTT.

The chain couples TRBV19 to TRBJ2-1; perhaps TRBD2 as D (5 bases). V was clipped by 7 bases and J by 5 bases, with 9 bases between them. Per the germline V gene, CDR1 is LNHDA and CDR2 is SQIVND (reference sequence). The CDR3 is 12 amino acids. The DNA of the CDR3 is TGTGCCAGTATGGACTGGGACAATGAGCAGTTCTTC. Translated: CASMDWDNEQFF.

J is TRBJ2-1 and V is TRBV11-2, with 7 positions matching TRBD1. Germline V gives CDR1 SGHAT, CDR2 FQNNGV. The CDR3 spans 15 residues. J gave up 2 bases and V 1 base, and 2 bases lay outside the gene matches. CDR3 amino acids: CASSLVQGAYNEQFF. For the CDR3, the DNA is TGTGCCAGCAGCTTAGTGCAGGGGGCCTACAATGAGCAGTTCTTC.

The V and J genes are TRBV6-2 or TRBV6-3 and TRBJ2-3, with D maybe TRBD2 (5 bases). This CDR3 comprises 13 residues. Germline CDR1 is MNHEY and CDR2 is SVGEGT. The V end lost 0 bases, the J end lost 7 bases, and 8 bases lay between the germline ends. DNA for the CDR3: TGTGCCAGCAGTTACTCGCCCGGGAATACGCAGTATTTT. Translated: CASSYSPGNTQYF.

This sequence joins TRBV20-1 and TRBJ1-1, with D tentatively TRBD1 (6 bases). The CDR3 contains 14 residues. Trimming shortened V by 6 bases and J by 5 bases, and 19 bases separated the two germline ends. Germline CDR1 and CDR2: DFQATT and SNEGSKA (reference sequence). The CDR3 loop reads CSAPLPGAWTEAFF. The CDR3 DNA sequence: TGCAGTGCGCCTCTCCCGGGGGCGTGGACTGAAGCTTTCTTT.

The V and J genes are TRBV11-3 and TRBJ1-5; D remains ambiguous. In germline, CDR1 is SGHNT, CDR2 YENEEA. The CDR3 sequence is 16 residues long. Trimming removed 3 bases at V and 2 bases at J, with 14 bases between. As DNA, the CDR3 is TGTGCCAGCAGCTTCCGGGGTAGTGGGGGCAATCAGCCCCAGCATTTT. It specifies CASSFRGSGGNQPQHF.

This clonotype has a handful of counts. This rearrangement joins TRBV6-1 to TRBJ2-7, with D possibly being TRBD2 (5 bases). Germline V gene sequence: CDR1 MNHNS, CDR2 SASEGT. Trimming shortened V by 4 bases and J by 7 bases, and 14 bases separated the two germline ends. CDR3 length: 13 residues. The CDR3 loop reads CASSGATKGEQYF. The CDR3 coding sequence is TGTGCCAGCAGTGGTGCGACTAAGGGAGAGCAGTACTTC.

V is TRBV7-2 and J is TRBJ2-2; tentative D call: TRBD1 (6 bases). V was shortened by 4 bases and J by 8 bases, with 11 bases between the two germline ends. The V gene's germline CDR1 is SGHTA and CDR2 FQGNSA. The CDR3 is made up of 13 amino acids. CDR3 bases: TGTGCCAGCAGCTGGGACACCGGGGGGGAGCTGTTTTTT. It yields the protein CASSWDTGGELFF. The complete variable domain, with remaining parts taken from reference TRBV7-2 and TRBJ2-2, reads GAGVSQSPSNKVTEKGKDVELRCDPISGHTALYWYRQSLGQGLEFLIYFQGNSAPDKSGLPSDRFSAERTGGSVSTLTIQRTQQEDSAVYLCASSWDTGGELFFGEGSRLTVL.